The 30 T cell receptor beta chains given below trace back to one sample, sequenced in a study of T cells in Graves' hyperthyroidism and ophthalmopathy. Amplified TCR beta CDR3 regions derived from RNA transcripts. HTBI primers were employed in a first-round RT-PCR of the TCR CDR3. TCRdb reanalysed the multiplex PCR reads using MiXCR and keeps one entry per CDR3 protein. The table shows about 59,000 distinct CDR3 sequences, with about 53% occurring only once. Sequencing was performed on blood. The source is a woman aged 60-70 years with Graves' ophthalmopathy.

A word on this clonotype: This sequence may be a read error, since a much larger clone differs from it by one base. V usage is TRBV27 and J usage is TRBJ1-5; no reliable D call. V was pared by 5 bases and J by 5 bases, with 10 bases between. This CDR3 region has 13 residues. CDR1 MNHEY and CDR2 SMNVEV come from the germline V gene (reference sequence). This CDR3 reads CASSPRQDQPQHF. In nucleotides, the CDR3 is TGTGCCAGCAGTCCCCGTCAGGATCAGCCCCAGCATTTT.

The V call is TRBV14, the J call TRBJ1-3; no firm D call. The CDR3 has 12 residues. In germline, CDR1 is SGHDN, CDR2 FVKESK. Trimming took off 4 bases at V and 16 bases at J, with 17 bases between the two ends. This CDR3 is CASSRASSRSYF. DNA for the CDR3: TGTGCCAGCAGCCGAGCTTCCTCGCGGTCGTATTTT.

The table lists this clonotype with many counts. This chain uses TRBV5-6 with TRBJ2-3; 10 bases agree with TRBD2. Germline CDR1 and CDR2: SGHDT and YYEEEE. Trimming cost V 3 bases and J 6 bases; bases outside gene matches: 19. The CDR3 consists of 19 residues. This CDR3 reads CASSSTVSHLAGGRDTQYF. CDR3 nucleotide sequence: TGTGCCAGCAGCTCCACGGTCTCACATTTAGCGGGGGGTCGGGATACGCAGTATTTT.

This clonotype was detected many times. A single base separates this from a much larger clone, so it may be a read error. The chain links TRBV5-5 to TRBJ1-4; D is possibly TRBD1 (5 bases). Germline values: CDR1 SGHKS, CDR2 YYEKEE (reference sequence). There are 15 residues in the CDR3. The CDR3 DNA reads as TGTGCCAGCGGCTTGGCTGGGGCGAGGGATGAAAAACTGTTTTTT. Protein: CASGLAGARDEKLFF.

This clonotype was counted at least ten times. The chain recombines TRBV9 with TRBJ2-3, with 11 nucleotides matching TRBD2. With V trimmed by 4 bases and J by 2 bases, 3 bases remained unmatched. Germline V lookup: CDR1 SGDLS, CDR2 YYNGEE. There are 15 residues in the CDR3. CDR3 sequence reads: CASSRLAGPTDTQYF. CDR3 sequence (DNA): TGTGCCAGCAGCCGACTAGCGGGACCCACAGATACGCAGTATTTT.

The V and J genes are TRBV4-2 and TRBJ1-2; TRBD1 aligns across 9 bases. CDR1 LGHNA and CDR2 YNFKEQ come from the germline V gene. The CDR3 consists of 15 residues. V shed 5 bases and J 12 bases; nucleotides not matched to a gene: 16. As DNA, the CDR3 is TGTGCCAGCAGCTTAACCGGGACAGGGAGGTTGGGAAACACCTTC. It translates to CASSLTGTGRLGNTF.

V is TRBV7-2 and J is TRBJ2-2; D perhaps matches TRBD1 (5 bases). Trimming pared 5 bases from V and 0 bases from J, leaving 13 bases between. Germline CDR1 reads SGHTA; CDR2 reads FQGNSA. The CDR3 extends over 16 amino acids. CDR3 coding DNA: TGTGCCAGCAGCCCCCAGGGCTGTGCGAACACCGGGGAGCTGTTTTTT. This gives the protein CASSPQGCANTGELFF.

This clonotype was counted many times. The V gene is TRBV7-9, the J gene TRBJ1-5; unclear D gene. From germline, CDR1 is SEHNR and CDR2 FQNEAQ (reference sequence). V was cut by 5 bases and J by 0 bases, with 5 bases left in between. CDR3 size: 13 residues. The CDR3 coding sequence is TGTGCCAGCAGCGATTTTAGCAATCAGCCCCAGCATTTT. Protein product: CASSDFSNQPQHF.

As for this clonotype: The conserved phenylalanine or tryptophan normally closing the CDR3 is absent here, so this likely arose from a read error. The gene calls are TRBV5-1 and TRBJ2-1; TRBD2 matches at 8 bases. Germline-derived CDR1 and CDR2 are SGHRS and YFSETQ. The CDR3 runs 14 residues. The CDR3 region is CASSLTAGGNVQFY. The CDR3, as DNA: TGCGCCAGCAGCTTGACCGCGGGGGGTAATGTGCAGTTCTAC.

About this clonotype itself: One end of the junction is discordant with germline, which a read error may explain. The chain has TRBV5-1 and TRBJ1-5; D may be TRBD1 (6 bases). Germline-derived CDR1 and CDR2 are SGHRS and YFSETQ. This CDR3 is built from 16 residues. CDR3 sequence (DNA): TGCGCCAGCAACTTGGGAGGGGGGGAGGGCAGTCAGCCCCAGCATTTT. Translating gives CASNLGGGEGSQPQHF.

This clonotype was detected only a few times. The J gene is TRBJ2-7, the V gene TRBV15; D is uncertain. V lost 3 bases and J 3 bases, leaving 9 bases between the germline ends. Germline values: CDR1 LNHNV, CDR2 YYDKDF (reference sequence). This CDR3 region has 13 residues. CDR3 loop: CATSRDQNYEQYF. Here the CDR3 DNA reads TGTGCCACCAGCAGGGACCAGAACTACGAGCAGTACTTC.

This clonotype was seen a single time. The chain recombines TRBV7-2 with TRBJ2-7; the D gene is possibly TRBD2 (5 bases). V lost 0 bases, J lost 5 bases, and 5 bases lay in between. CDR1 SGHTA and CDR2 FQGNSA come from the germline V gene. This CDR3 has 12 amino acids. CDR3 in DNA: TGTGCCAGCAGCTTAGCGGGAGACGAGCAGTACTTC. This sequence encodes CASSLAGDEQYF.

This clonotype showed up just once. CDR3 in amino acids: CSAKGLAGKETQYF. The CDR3 DNA reads TGCAGTGCTAAGGGACTAGCGGGAAAAGAGACCCAGTACTTC. The genes are TRBV20-1 and TRBJ2-5; 13 bases agree with TRBD2. This CDR3 region has 14 residues. V lost 4 bases to trimming and J lost 3 bases; unmatched junction nucleotides: 2. Germline CDR1 and CDR2: DFQATT and SNEGSKA (reference sequence).

This clonotype was detected many times. The V call is TRBV13, the J call TRBJ1-6; the D gene is possibly TRBD1 (5 bases). The CDR3 covers 18 residues. Trimming removed 3 bases at V and 3 bases at J, with 18 bases between. Germline V gene lookup returns CDR1 PRHDT and CDR2 FYEKMQ (reference sequence). The chain's CDR3 is CASSFPAGGGSYNSPLHF. For the CDR3, the DNA is TGTGCCAGCAGCTTCCCGGCGGGGGGGGGAAGCTATAATTCACCCCTCCACTTT. The full variable domain, its missing parts supplied by reference TRBV13 and TRBJ1-6, is AAGVIQSPRHLIKEKRETATLKCYPIPRHDTVYWYQQGPGQDPQFLISFYEKMQSDKGSIPDRFSAQQFSDYHSELNMSSLELGDSALYFCASSFPAGGGSYNSPLHFGNGTRLTVT.

This chain joins TRBV29-1 and TRBJ1-2; TRBD1 matches at 7 bases. The CDR3 totals 13 residues. Per the germline V gene, CDR1 is SQVTM and CDR2 is ANQGSEA. V lost 5 bases and J lost 3; bases outside the gene matches: 6. CDR3 loop: CSVTPGQDYGYTF. CDR3 DNA: TGCAGCGTTACCCCTGGACAGGACTATGGCTACACCTTC.

With regard to this clonotype: The junction shows a germline mismatch at one end, possibly a read error. V usage is TRBV5-6 and J usage is TRBJ1-6; D possibly corresponds to TRBD1 (5 bases). Germline CDR1 and CDR2: SGHDT and YYEEEE. CDR3 length: 18 residues. CDR3 residues: CASCLLQGASSYNSPLHF. The CDR3 region has the DNA TGTGCCAGCTGCTTGCTACAAGGGGCAAGCTCCTATAATTCACCCCTCCACTTT.

A word on this clonotype: Compared with germline, one end of the junction differs, possibly owing to a read error. V usage is TRBV24-1 and J usage is TRBJ2-7; TRBD1 is a possible D gene (6 bases). Germline CDR1 KGHDR, CDR2 SFDVKD. The CDR3 totals 12 residues. The CDR3: CATSPGGYEQCF. DNA for the CDR3: TGTGCCACCAGTCCTGGGGGCTACGAGCAGTGCTTC.

Ten or more counts support this clonotype. The chain combines TRBV12-3 or TRBV12-4 with TRBJ1-2; D gene uncertain. Trimming pared 3 bases from V and 1 base from J, leaving 6 bases between. The CDR3 spans 13 residues. Here the CDR3 DNA reads TGTGCCAGCAGTTTGGGCAGTAACTATGGCTACACCTTC. Encoded protein: CASSLGSNYGYTF.

J is TRBJ1-4 and V is TRBV19, with D possibly being TRBD1 (5 bases). Trimming cost V 7 bases and J 10 bases, with 19 bases left between them. CDR1 is LNHDA and CDR2 is SQIVND in the germline V gene (reference sequence). The CDR3 extends over 14 amino acids. For the CDR3, the DNA is TGTGCCAGTAACGAGGTCGGTCACCAGGGAAAACTGTTTTTT. It encodes CASNEVGHQGKLFF. The variable domain in full, with the rest retrieved from reference TRBV19 and TRBJ1-4, is DGGITQSPKYLFRKEGQNVTLSCEQNLNHDAMYWYRQDPGQGLRLIYYSQIVNDFQKGDIAEGYSVSREKKESFPLTVTSAQKNPTAFYLCASNEVGHQGKLFFGSGTQLSVL.

Worth noting for this clonotype: Given a much more abundant clone one base away, this may be a read error. V is TRBV18 and J is TRBJ2-5; D call uncertain. Germline V CDR1 and CDR2: KGHSH, LQKENI. The CDR3 extends over 14 amino acids. CDR3: CASSPGNNQEAQYF. The CDR3 DNA follows: TGTGCCAGCTCACCCGGCAACAACCAAGAGGCCCAGTACTTC.

This chain links TRBV29-1 with TRBJ1-2, with TRBD1 as a possible D gene (6 bases). The germline V gene encodes CDR1 SQVTM and CDR2 ANQGSEA. The V end lost 4 bases, the J end lost 8 bases, and 17 bases lay between the germline ends. The CDR3 runs 13 residues. This chain's CDR3 is CSVGSGAGEGYTF. Written as DNA, the CDR3 is TGCAGCGTTGGGTCAGGGGCGGGTGAAGGCTACACCTTC. The full variable domain, its missing parts supplied by reference TRBV29-1 and TRBJ1-2, is SAVISQKPSRDICQRGTSLTIQCQVDSQVTMMFWYRQQPGQSLTLIATANQGSEATYESGFVIDKFPISRPNLTFSTLTVSNMSPEDSSIYLCSVGSGAGEGYTFGSGTRLTVV.

The gene calls are TRBV7-2 and TRBJ2-7; 8 bases are shared with TRBD1. Per germline, CDR1 SGHTA and CDR2 FQGNSA. With V trimmed by 4 bases and J by 4 bases, 9 bases remained unmatched. The CDR3 covers 15 residues. The CDR3 coding sequence is TGTGCCAGCAGCTCTCGGACCGGGACAGGTTACGAGCAGTACTTC. As protein: CASSSRTGTGYEQYF.

V is TRBV6-4 and J is TRBJ1-1; D ambiguous. V lost 2 bases, J lost 1 base, and 5 bases lay in between. The CDR3 has 13 amino acids. Germline values: CDR1 MRHNA, CDR2 SNTAGT. The CDR3 region is CASSDKSNTEAFF. CDR3 DNA sequence: TGTGCCAGCAGTGACAAGTCGAACACTGAAGCTTTCTTT.

Worth noting for this clonotype: A read error may produce the germline difference seen at one junction end. The genes are TRBV20-1 and TRBJ1-2; TRBD1 is a possible D gene (6 bases). The germline gives CDR1 DFQATT, CDR2 SNEGSKA (reference sequence). The CDR3 consists of 13 residues. CDR3 in DNA: TGCGGTGCTAGAGACAGGTCGAACTATGGCTACACCTTC. Its protein product is CGARDRSNYGYTF.

This clonotype appeared many times. The chain combines TRBV5-8 with TRBJ2-1; possibly TRBD2 for D (5 bases). Germline V gene sequence: CDR1 SGHTS, CDR2 YDEGEE. V lost 3 bases and J lost 3, with 7 bases in between. This CDR3 is built from 13 residues. CDR3 DNA sequence: TGTGCCAGCAGCTATAGCGACTACAATGAGCAGTTCTTC. It is translated as CASSYSDYNEQFF.

This clonotype was detected ten times or more. The rearrangement uses TRBV2 and TRBJ2-1; D remains unclear. Trimming removed 7 bases from V and 9 bases from J, with 16 bases in between. The CDR3 covers 13 residues. Looked up from germline, CDR1 is SNHLY and CDR2 is FYNNEI. The CDR3 protein is CASIPSAGSEQFF. The CDR3 region has the DNA TGTGCCAGCATTCCATCAGCAGGCAGTGAGCAGTTCTTC.

This sequence joins TRBV6-5 and TRBJ2-5; TRBD1 or TRBD2 may be the D gene (5 bases each). Between the trimmed V and J ends, which lost 2 bases and 1 base, there was a span of 5 bases. The CDR3 loop spans 13 amino acids. Germline CDR1 is MNHEY and CDR2 is SVGAGI. CDR3 in amino acids: CASSYGTQETQYF. DNA for the CDR3: TGTGCCAGCAGTTACGGGACCCAAGAGACCCAGTACTTC.

This rearrangement joins TRBV20-1 to TRBJ2-7; 10 nucleotides match TRBD2. This CDR3 has 15 residues. The V gene end was trimmed by 3 bases and the J gene end by 3 bases; junction bases not matched to a gene: 8. CDR1 is DFQATT, CDR2 SNEGSKA, per germline (reference sequence). The CDR3 loop reads CSASSLAGADYEQYF. The DNA of the CDR3 is TGCAGTGCTAGTTCCCTAGCGGGAGCGGACTACGAGCAGTACTTC.

V is TRBV15 and J is TRBJ2-1; the match to TRBD2 covers 13 bases. The CDR3 covers 15 residues. The germline V gene has CDR1 LNHNV and CDR2 YYDKDF (reference sequence). V dropped 5 bases and J dropped 6; count of bases not matched to a gene: 4. This CDR3 reads CATSPGTSGTNEQFF. The CDR3 nucleotides read TGTGCCACCAGCCCCGGGACTAGCGGGACCAATGAGCAGTTCTTC.

The gene calls are TRBV16 and TRBJ2-5; either TRBD1 or TRBD2 may fit D (7 bases each). The CDR3 runs 16 residues. Trimming stripped 3 bases from V and 4 bases from J, with 18 bases between. Germline lookup yields CDR1 KGHSY and CDR2 FQNENV. CDR3 nucleotide sequence: TGTGCCAGCAGCCAGGCCTTAACAGGGGAGGGAGAGACCCAGTACTTC. Its protein product is CASSQALTGEGETQYF.